The next 13 T cell receptor beta chains were all read from a single sample in a study of CD8+ T cells in alopecia areata (dated by TCRdb to the late 2010s). The library came from the immunoSEQ multiplex PCR assay. RNA was extracted from all samples and reverse transcribed into cDNA as template for TCR sequencing. The immuneACCESS repertoire file appears here via TCRdb, limited to in-frame rearrangements. These files lack a portion of the clones; in checked studies, under half of the deficit traces to unresolved V genes, and the cause of the others is not known. The sample table lists more than 110,000 clones, about four fifths of them with a count of one. Clones ranked in the top ten supply 20% to 30% of the sample. The time point tag for this specimen amounts to: roughly 27 days on oral tofacitinib. The sample's treatment or condition, from its label and the paper: oral pan-JAK inhibitor, 5-10 mg twice daily.

Here the sequenced sample was CD8+ T cells sorted from blood, taken at week 4, from a patient treated with tofacitinib. These receptors came from a human donor with alopecia areata.

The rearrangement joins TRBV5-6 to TRBJ2-2; a possible D gene is TRBD1 (6 bases). The germline V gene has CDR1 SGHDT and CDR2 YYEEEE. The V end lost 5 bases, the J end lost 1 base, and 12 bases lay between the germline ends. CDR3 length: 15 amino acids. The CDR3: CASRPGHLNTGELFF. The CDR3 nucleotides read TGTGCCAGCAGGCCGGGACACCTGAACACCGGGGAGCTGTTTTTT.

The chain has TRBV6-5 and TRBJ1-1; D is undetermined. The CDR3 sequence is 13 residues long. Deletions cut 3 bases from V and 9 bases from J, with 14 bases between. Germline V gives CDR1 MNHEY, CDR2 SVGAGI. The CDR3 loop reads CASSYLGSTQAFF. The CDR3 bases are TGTGCCAGCAGTTATCTAGGCTCAACCCAAGCTTTCTTT.

This clone was picked up a small number of times. This chain joins TRBV4-3 and TRBJ1-4; D is perhaps TRBD1 (6 bases). The germline V gene has CDR1 LGHNA and CDR2 YSLEER. This CDR3 has 15 residues. Trimming cost V 4 bases and J 3 bases, with 12 bases left between them. The CDR3 DNA is TGCGCCAGCAGCCCCACGGACAGACCTAATGAAAAACTGTTTTTT. Protein sequence: CASSPTDRPNEKLFF.

The chain employs TRBV5-6 and TRBJ2-7; D unresolved. CDR3 length: 14 residues. V dropped 0 bases and J dropped 1 base, with 8 bases sitting between them. CDR1 is SGHDT and CDR2 is YYEEEE in the germline V gene. CDR3 in amino acids: CASSLVGRSYEQYF. CDR3 nucleotides: TGTGCCAGCAGCTTGGTCGGCAGATCCTACGAGCAGTACTTC.

The gene calls are TRBV16 and TRBJ2-4; D perhaps matches TRBD1 (6 bases). The germline gives CDR1 KGHSY, CDR2 FQNENV. This CDR3 has 18 amino acids. V lost 0 bases, J lost 0 bases, and 15 bases lay in between. The CDR3 DNA follows: TGTGCCAGCAGCCAATCCTACAGGGATACACTAGCCAAAAACATTCAGTACTTC. Its translation is CASSQSYRDTLAKNIQYF.

The chain is built from TRBV7-9 and TRBJ2-5; D is undetermined. This CDR3 contains 15 residues. V lost 3 bases to trimming and J lost 0 bases, with 11 bases between them. Germline V gene data show CDR1 as SEHNR and CDR2 as FQNEAQ (reference sequence). CDR3: CASSFPTQYQETQYF. The CDR3 nucleotides are TGTGCCAGCAGCTTCCCAACCCAGTACCAAGAGACCCAGTACTTC. Based on the CDR3 plus reference TRBV7-9 and TRBJ2-5, the full variable domain is DTGVSQNPRHKITKRGQNVTFRCDPISEHNRLYWYRQTLGQGPEFLTYFQNEAQLEKSRLLSDRFSAERPKGSFSTLEIQRTEQGDSAMYLCASSFPTQYQETQYFGPGTRLLVL.

In its sample, this clone was seen a few times. Distinct nucleotide sequences in the sample also encode this CDR3. The chain employs TRBV4-1 and TRBJ2-1; D perhaps matches TRBD2 (5 bases). CDR3 length: 12 amino acids. V was shortened by 3 bases and J by 7 bases, with 7 bases between the two germline ends. From germline, CDR1 is MGHRA and CDR2 YSYEKL. The CDR3 DNA reads as TGCGCCAGCAGCCAGACGGGGAATGAGCAGTTCTTC. This codes for CASSQTGNEQFF.

The V gene is TRBV4-1, the J gene TRBJ2-1, with 8 nucleotides matching TRBD2. The CDR3 runs to 16 residues. Germline V CDR1 and CDR2: MGHRA, YSYEKL. V trimming: 2 bases; J trimming: 2 bases; junction bases outside the gene matches: 5. The CDR3 sequence: CASSQWGAGAYNEQFF. The CDR3 coding sequence is TGCGCCAGCAGCCAATGGGGAGCGGGGGCCTACAATGAGCAGTTCTTC.

V and J are TRBV13 and TRBJ2-7, with unresolved D. There are 14 residues in the CDR3. The germline CDR1 and CDR2 sequences are PRHDT and FYEKMQ (reference sequence). Between the trimmed V and J ends, which lost 5 bases and 4 bases, there was a span of 15 bases. The CDR3 here is CASSPTTALYEQYF. The CDR3 DNA reads as TGTGCCAGCAGCCCCACGACCGCACTGTACGAGCAGTACTTC.

The genes are TRBV29-1 and TRBJ2-1; 8 bases fit TRBD2. V lost 3 bases, J lost 8 bases, and 12 bases stayed unmatched. This CDR3 region has 15 residues. Germline-derived CDR1 and CDR2 are SQVTM and ANQGSEA. The CDR3 reads CSVEYAGGNRDEQFF. For the CDR3, the DNA is TGCAGCGTTGAGTATGCGGGGGGCAATAGGGATGAGCAGTTCTTC.

The chain recombines TRBV6-6 with TRBJ2-7, with a weak D call TRBD1 (6 bases). From germline, CDR1 is MNHNY and CDR2 SVGAGI (reference sequence). Trimming removed 0 bases at V and 5 bases at J, with 14 bases between. The CDR3 is made up of 15 amino acids. The CDR3: CASSYSTQGINEQYF. The CDR3 DNA reads as TGTGCCAGCAGTTACTCTACGCAGGGGATAAACGAGCAGTACTTC.

The V and J genes are TRBV9 and TRBJ2-5; 7 bases line up with TRBD2. CDR3 length equals 15 residues. Germline-derived CDR1 and CDR2 are SGDLS and YYNGEE. V lost 3 bases to trimming and J lost 5 bases; unmatched junction nucleotides: 10. Written as DNA, the CDR3 is TGTGCCAGCAGCGACGGGGAGGGTTGGATCGAGACCCAGTACTTC. This gives the protein CASSDGEGWIETQYF.

The CDR3 DNA is TGCGCCAGCAGCCCTACGTACACGAGCTCCTACAATGAGCAGTTCTTC. This gives the protein CASSPTYTSSYNEQFF. V is TRBV4-3 and J is TRBJ2-1; D gene uncertain. V gave up 4 bases and J gave up 0 bases, with 13 bases separating them. The germline V gene has CDR1 LGHNA and CDR2 YSLEER. The CDR3 runs 16 residues.